These 17 T cell receptor beta chains were all obtained from the same sample, sequenced in a study of vaccination and CD4 T cells after COVID-19. Treatment specified: approximately nine-day PBMC culture with coronavirus spike peptide pools or control peptides (ViraFEST assay). Ahead of the COVID-19 pandemic (2011-2018), the CD4+ T cells of the unexposed donor were collected. Their recognized antigens are unknown. At the Johns Hopkins FTIC core, DNA taken from cultured CD4+ T cells was sequenced by way of the Oncomine TCR Beta short-read assay. One entry per CDR3 protein, called by TCRdb with MiXCR from the PCR reads. The data hold several thousand distinct CDR3 sequences, with around half observed a single time. What was sequenced was CD4+ T cells from blood, cultured in vitro. The origin of the receptors is a human donor in good health.

This chain connects TRBV6-4 to TRBJ1-2; D ambiguous. The CDR3 runs to 14 residues. In germline, CDR1 is MRHNA, CDR2 SNTAGT. V shed 2 bases and J shed 2 bases, with 9 bases lying between them. CDR3 residues: CASSDTGRNYGYTF. The CDR3 bases are TGTGCCAGCAGTGACACCGGACGGAACTATGGCTACACCTTC.

V gene TRBV6-1 combines with J gene TRBJ2-5; D ambiguous. CDR1 and CDR2 from the germline V gene are MNHNS and SASEGT. The length of the CDR3 is 13 residues. Trimming removed 6 bases at V and 1 base at J, with 9 bases between. The CDR3 sequence: CASRSGPQETQYF. DNA of the CDR3: TGTGCCAGCAGGTCCGGGCCCCAAGAGACCCAGTACTTC.

This chain links TRBV19 with TRBJ2-5, with D hard to call. In germline, CDR1 is LNHDA, CDR2 SQIVND (reference sequence). This CDR3 is 13 amino acids long. Trimming stripped 5 bases from V and 4 bases from J, with 11 bases between. The CDR3 sequence is CASSPTYVETQYF. CDR3 bases: TGTGCCAGTAGTCCCACCTACGTAGAGACCCAGTACTTC. Full variable domain (outside the CDR3, taken from reference TRBV19 and TRBJ2-5): DGGITQSPKYLFRKEGQNVTLSCEQNLNHDAMYWYRQDPGQGLRLIYYSQIVNDFQKGDIAEGYSVSREKKESFPLTVTSAQKNPTAFYLCASSPTYVETQYFGPGTRLLVL.

This clonotype was detected a few times. The chain joins TRBV28 to TRBJ2-6, with 9 bases fitting TRBD1. This CDR3 spans 16 amino acids. V lost 7 bases to trimming and J lost 0 bases; unmatched junction nucleotides: 4. In germline, CDR1 is MDHEN, CDR2 SYDVKM. CDR3 sequence reads: CASTGTGSSGANVLTF. The CDR3 DNA reads TGTGCCAGCACCGGGACAGGGAGCTCTGGGGCCAACGTCCTGACTTTC. The variable domain in full, with the rest retrieved from reference TRBV28 and TRBJ2-6, is DVKVTQSSRYLVKRTGEKVFLECVQDMDHENMFWYRQDPGLGLRLIYFSYDVKMKEKGDIPEGYSVSREKKERFSLILESASTNQTSMYLCASTGTGSSGANVLTFGAGSRLTVL.

The chain couples TRBV30 to TRBJ1-1, with D possibly being TRBD1 (6 bases). Germline CDR1 and CDR2: GTSNPN and SVGIG (reference sequence). This CDR3 region has 15 residues. The germline V and J ends were trimmed by 3 bases and 1 base, with 15 bases remaining between them. CDR3 coding DNA: TGTGCCTGGAGATTCCGGGGGCCCCAGAACACTGAAGCTTTCTTT. Protein product: CAWRFRGPQNTEAFF.

This clonotype has just a few counts. The rearrangement uses TRBV19 and TRBJ1-1, with D hard to call. The CDR3 runs 13 residues. Trimming took off 7 bases at V and 0 bases at J, with 9 bases between the two ends. Germline V gene sequence: CDR1 LNHDA, CDR2 SQIVND (reference sequence). The CDR3 protein is CASTMELNTEAFF. CDR3 DNA sequence: TGTGCCAGTACGATGGAGTTGAACACTGAAGCTTTCTTT.

V gene TRBV20-1 combines with J gene TRBJ2-1; TRBD1 or TRBD2 may be the D gene (6 bases each). Trimming cost V 3 bases and J 5 bases, with 17 bases left between them. The CDR3 length is 15 residues. CDR1 and CDR2 from the germline V gene are DFQATT and SNEGSKA (reference sequence). In nucleotides, the CDR3 is TGCAGTGCTAGCCCGATGTCCGGGGGCCACAATGAGCAGTTCTTC. It is translated as CSASPMSGGHNEQFF.

A few counts support this clonotype. This chain joins TRBV20-1 and TRBJ2-5; no clear D. Trimming pared 1 base from V and 5 bases from J, leaving 11 bases between. This CDR3 contains 13 residues. In germline, CDR1 is DFQATT, CDR2 SNEGSKA (reference sequence). CDR3 DNA: TGCAGTGCTAGAGGACGTGGTAGGGAGACCCAGTACTTC. Translating gives CSARGRGRETQYF.

The chain is built from TRBV15 and TRBJ2-7; tentative D call: TRBD1 (5 bases). Trimming took 0 bases from V and 4 from J, leaving 10 bases between them. Germline V gene sequence: CDR1 LNHNV, CDR2 YYDKDF (reference sequence). The CDR3 sequence is 14 residues long. The CDR3 DNA sequence: TGTGCCACCAGCAGAGATAGGGGTGGGTACGAGCAGTACTTC. This encodes CATSRDRGGYEQYF.

J is TRBJ1-1 and V is TRBV6-5; D gene uncertain. V was shortened by 2 bases and J by 6 bases, with 19 bases between the two germline ends. The germline V gene has CDR1 MNHEY and CDR2 SVGAGI. This CDR3 has 16 amino acids. The CDR3 DNA reads TGTGCCAGCAGTTACGGGAGCCCTTCCGGGTACGCTGAAGCTTTCTTT. It encodes CASSYGSPSGYAEAFF.

The CDR3 DNA sequence: TGCGCCAGCAGGGCAGGCACAGATACGCAGTATTTT. Translated: CASRAGTDTQYF. This chain uses TRBV10-2 with TRBJ2-3, with D hard to call. Germline assignment: CDR1 WSHSY and CDR2 SAAADI. There are 12 residues in the CDR3. V was trimmed by 6 bases and J by 1 base, leaving 5 bases between them.

The genes are TRBV11-2 and TRBJ2-7; the D gene is possibly TRBD1 (6 bases). Germline CDR1 SGHAT, CDR2 FQNNGV. V gave up 2 bases and J gave up 4 bases, with 9 bases separating them. This CDR3 is built from 13 residues. CDR3: CASSLNRAYEQYF. In DNA form, the CDR3 reads TGTGCCAGCAGCTTAAACAGGGCATACGAGCAGTACTTC.

The chain joins TRBV7-2 to TRBJ2-2, with TRBD2 identical over 7 bases. Looked up from germline, CDR1 is SGHTA and CDR2 is FQGNSA. This CDR3 is built from 16 residues. Trimming at V came to 7 bases and at J to 4 bases, leaving 12 bases not matched to a gene. The CDR3 DNA follows: TGTGCCAGCACCATCACGGTGGGAGGGACCACCGGGGAGCTGTTTTTT. Protein product: CASTITVGGTTGELFF. The full variable domain, with the rest looked up from reference TRBV7-2 and TRBJ2-2, is GAGVSQSPSNKVTEKGKDVELRCDPISGHTALYWYRQSLGQGLEFLIYFQGNSAPDKSGLPSDRFSAERTGGSVSTLTIQRTQQEDSAVYLCASTITVGGTTGELFFGEGSRLTVL.

The chain combines TRBV6-2 or TRBV6-3 with TRBJ2-5; TRBD1 matches at 8 bases. Per the germline V gene, CDR1 is MNHEY and CDR2 is SVGEGT. V was clipped by 5 bases and J by 3 bases; unmatched bases: 14. This CDR3 comprises 17 residues. The CDR3 is CASSKGQGHPREETQYF. CDR3 bases: TGTGCCAGCAGTAAAGGACAGGGCCATCCCCGCGAAGAGACCCAGTACTTC.

V is TRBV20-1 and J is TRBJ2-5; D is undetermined. Germline assignment: CDR1 DFQATT and CDR2 SNEGSKA (reference sequence). V was pared by 6 bases and J by 3 bases, with 8 bases between. The CDR3 sequence is 11 residues long. The CDR3, as DNA: TGCAGTGCCCGTAGAGAAGAGACCCAGTACTTC. Amino acid sequence: CSARREETQYF.

V is TRBV19 and J is TRBJ2-1; D uncertain. Per germline, CDR1 LNHDA and CDR2 SQIVND (reference sequence). The V end lost 8 bases, the J end lost 6 bases, and 17 bases lay between the germline ends. CDR3 length equals 14 residues. In DNA, the CDR3 is TGTGCCAGTCAAAGGCGGCCCCCTCTCAATGAGCAGTTCTTC. This sequence encodes CASQRRPPLNEQFF.

The chain couples TRBV2 to TRBJ1-6; TRBD1 agrees at 8 bases. Germline CDR1 and CDR2: SNHLY and FYNNEI. V lost 2 bases to trimming and J lost 7 bases; unmatched junction nucleotides: 7. The CDR3 totals 16 residues. Here the CDR3 reads CASSEMLPGGNSPLHF. CDR3 nucleotide sequence: TGTGCCAGCAGTGAAATGTTACCAGGGGGCAATTCACCCCTCCACTTT.